Listed below are T cell receptor beta chains from one sample, sequenced in a study of cytomegalovirus exposure and HLA in healthy donors. Sequenced by immunoSEQ multiplex PCR; TCRdb stores in-frame clones only, minus some. The sample gives approximately 170,000 clones, 55% to 70% of which show up once; 2.5% to 3.5% is in the top ten. The material sequenced was PBMCs. Receptor source: a woman aged 40 to 50 in good health and CMV-seropositive. CDR3s include the opening cysteine and the closing phenylalanine or tryptophan. The D gene is left open where the match is weak. Not every row has a clone size; where given, it reads once, few, many or a size class.

J gene,V gene,D gene,clone size,CDR3 DNA,CDR3 protein
TRBJ2-7,TRBV5-6,TRBD2,-,TGTGCCAGCAGCTTGGGGTTAGCGGGAGGTGGCTACGAGCAGTACTTC,CASSLGLAGGGYEQYF
TRBJ2-3,TRBV6-1,-,-,TGTGCCAGCAGTGTTACTAGAGTAGGGACAGATACGCAGTATTTT,CASSVTRVGTDTQYF
TRBJ2-2,TRBV7-3,-,-,TGTGCCAGCAGCTTAATTGGCAGGGGTACCGGGGAGCTGTTTTTT,CASSLIGRGTGELFF
TRBJ2-7,TRBV27,TRBD1,-,TGTGCCTCGGGACAGGGGGCTGTCACCTACGAGCAGTACTTC,CASGQGAVTYEQYF
TRBJ2-3,TRBV7-2,TRBD2,few,TGTGCCAGCAGCTTAGTTTCACTAGCGGGAAACACAGATACGCAGTATTTT,CASSLVSLAGNTDTQYF
TRBJ2-7,TRBV6-6,-,few,TGTGCCAGCAGTTACTCGACGGCGGTATACGAGCAGTACTTC,CASSYSTAVYEQYF
TRBJ2-3,TRBV6-1,-,-,TGTGCCGCGGGGGTTAGGGGGGATACGCAGTATTTT,CAAGVRGDTQYF
TRBJ2-3,TRBV4-3,-,-,TGCGCCAGCAGCCAAGGGTCTAATCGTCTCCACACAGATACGCAGTATTTT,CASSQGSNRLHTDTQYF
TRBJ1-6,TRBV6-5,-,-,TGTGCCAGCAGCTCTGGCGGCAGCTATAATTCACCCCTCAACTTT,CASSSGGSYNSPLNF
TRBJ1-4,TRBV18,-,-,TGTGCCAGCTCACCAGGGAGGGGCGGTGAAAAACTGTTTTTT,CASSPGRGGEKLFF
TRBJ1-2,TRBV11-2,TRBD1,few,TGTGCCAGCAGTCCCCAGGGACAGGGGGTCTATGGCTACACCTTC,CASSPQGQGVYGYTF
TRBJ2-2,TRBV6-5,-,few,TGTGCCAGCAGTTGGGGCAGGGTTGGCACCGGGGAGCTGTTTTTT,CASSWGRVGTGELFF
TRBJ1-6,TRBV9,-,-,TGTGCCAGCAGCGGAGGGTCGGCGAATTCACCCCTCCACTTT,CASSGGSANSPLHF
TRBJ1-1,TRBV6-1,-,few,TGTGCCGTGGAGGGGCTGAACACTGAAGCTTTCTTT,CAVEGLNTEAFF
TRBJ2-7,TRBV13,TRBD2,-,TGTGCCAGCAGCCCGTCGGGGGAGGGAGGCGAGCAGTACTTC,CASSPSGEGGEQYF
TRBJ2-7,TRBV9,-,-,TGTGCCAGCAGCGGACAGAACTACGAGCAGTACTTC,CASSGQNYEQYF
TRBJ1-1,TRBV19,-,-,TGTGCCAGTAGTATATCGACATTCATGGCGGGCTCTGAAGCTTTCTTT,CASSISTFMAGSEAFF
TRBJ1-1,TRBV25-1,TRBD1,few,TGTGCCAGCAGTGATGGGACAGGCACTGAAGCTTTCTTT,CASSDGTGTEAFF
TRBJ2-1,TRBV19,-,-,TGTGCCAGTAGGGAGGAGGGCCTTACCTACAATGAGCAGTTCTTC,CASREEGLTYNEQFF
TRBJ1-3,TRBV19,-,-,TGTGCCAGTAGTAGGGCGGGGCCTGGAAACACCATATATTTT,CASSRAGPGNTIYF
TRBJ2-7,TRBV10-3,-,-,TGTGCCATCAAGGTACAGGGATACGAGCAGTACTTC,CAIKVQGYEQYF
TRBJ2-7,TRBV28,-,few,TGTGCCAGCAGTTCCCCAGCGGGCCCTCCGGGCGAGCAGTACTTC,CASSSPAGPPGEQYF
TRBJ2-7,TRBV2,-,-,TGTGCCAGCAAGGGGTACGAGCAGTACTTC,CASKGYEQYF
TRBJ1-2,TRBV25-1,-,-,TGTGCCAGCAGTGAATATCAACGCGGCTACCCCTTC,CASSEYQRGYPF
TRBJ1-2,TRBV27,-,-,TGTGCCAGCAGTTTAGGAGGAACTCCCGGATATGGCTACACCTTC,CASSLGGTPGYGYTF
TRBJ2-5,TRBV9,-,-,TGTGCCAGCAGCGTTGGTTTAGGCAGGGGCTACCAAGAGACCCAGTACTTC,CASSVGLGRGYQETQYF
TRBJ1-1,TRBV5-1,TRBD1,-,TGCGCCAGCAGCTTCGGGACAGAGAACACTGAAGCTTTCTTT,CASSFGTENTEAFF
TRBJ2-7,TRBV19,-,-,TGTGCCAGTAGTATAGTCGGGAACTCCTACGAGCAGTACTTC,CASSIVGNSYEQYF
TRBJ2-7,TRBV29-1,TRBD1,few,TGCAGCGTTACCCTCGGGACAGGTAATTACGAGCAGTACTTC,CSVTLGTGNYEQYF
TRBJ2-5,TRBV4-2,-,few,TGTGCCAGCAGCCAATGGGCAGGGGAGACCCAGTACTTC,CASSQWAGETQYF
TRBJ1-2,TRBV7-2,-,few,TGTGCCAGCAGCTTAGGCGGAGGGGATGGCTACACCTTC,CASSLGGGDGYTF
TRBJ1-6,TRBV6-4,TRBD1,-,TGTGCCAGCAGTCCAGGGGGACGGGAATCACCCCTCCACTTT,CASSPGGRESPLHF
TRBJ1-2,TRBV2,-,-,TGTGCCAGCAGTGAAATTACAGGTTCTAGCTATGGCTACACCTTC,CASSEITGSSYGYTF
TRBJ1-2,TRBV15,-,few,TGTGCCACCAGCAGAGTGGAGCATGGCTACCCCTTC,CATSRVEHGYPF
TRBJ2-7,TRBV28,TRBD2,-,TGTGCCAGCAGTTTATGGGGACTAGCGGGAGGGGAGTTCTACGAGCAGTACTTC,CASSLWGLAGGEFYEQYF
TRBJ2-7,TRBV5-4,TRBD1,-,TGTGCCAGCAGCTTTGGGACAGGAAACTACGAGCAGTACTTC,CASSFGTGNYEQYF
TRBJ2-7,TRBV27,-,-,TGTGCCAGCAGTTTACAGGGGCCTCACTACGAGCAGTACTTC,CASSLQGPHYEQYF
TRBJ1-4,TRBV11-1,-,-,TGTGCCAGCAGCCATTCAGGGGACGGTGATGAAAAACTGTTTTTT,CASSHSGDGDEKLFF
TRBJ2-7,TRBV7-9,-,-,TGTGCCAGCAGCTCGCTCTACAGGGACGAGCAGTACTTC,CASSSLYRDEQYF
TRBJ2-5,TRBV11-3,TRBD1,-,TGTGCCAGCAGCTTAGATGGGACAGGGAAAGAGACCCAGTACTTC,CASSLDGTGKETQYF
TRBJ2-2,TRBV5-1,-,few,TGCGCCAGCAGCAGGACATCGCCCACCGGGGAGCTGTTTTTT,CASSRTSPTGELFF
TRBJ1-5,TRBV27,TRBD1,-,TGTGCCAGCGCAAACCTACAGGGGAGCAATCAGCCCCAGCATTTT,CASANLQGSNQPQHF
TRBJ1-1,TRBV29-1,-,few,TGCAGCGTTGTGGGGGATTCCGGGAGGAACACTGAAGCTTTCTTT,CSVVGDSGRNTEAFF
TRBJ1-4,TRBV7-6,TRBD1,-,TGTGCCAGCAGCCCGTCGACAGGGCGATGGGAAAAACTGTTTTTT,CASSPSTGRWEKLFF